Reported below is one T cell receptor beta chain. Its specificity is unknown. MiXCR, run by TCRdb on the 5' RACE reads, gives a single entry per CDR3 protein. Among about 220,000 distinct CDR3 sequences listed, about 7% were seen once. This entry is derived from a study of CD8 T cells in ankylosing spondylitis. Findings and limits, study-wide: Some of the motif variants had earlier been found in reactive arthritis patients' fluid and blood. Matched ankylosing spondylitis synovial fluid reportedly contained a significantly enriched population of disease-linked clones. With a CD8+ phenotype, disease-linked clones were relatively rare in peripheral blood. Fewer than ten highly homologous variants made up a TCR beta motif, and this motif appeared characteristic of ankylosing spondylitis blood.

Germline CDR1 SEHNR, CDR2 FQNEAQ (reference sequence). The CDR3 contains 16 residues. Trimming removed 5 bases at V and 6 bases at J, with 21 bases between. The chain is built from TRBV7-9 and TRBJ2-3; perhaps TRBD1 as D (6 bases). The clonotype comes from a male donor with ankylosing spondylitis. The sequenced material came from blood, either unsorted or a sorted T cell fraction (not recorded which). CDR3 bases: TGTGCCAGCAGCCCCATTCAACAGGGCTGGAGCGATACGCAGTATTTT. It codes for CASSPIQQGWSDTQYF.